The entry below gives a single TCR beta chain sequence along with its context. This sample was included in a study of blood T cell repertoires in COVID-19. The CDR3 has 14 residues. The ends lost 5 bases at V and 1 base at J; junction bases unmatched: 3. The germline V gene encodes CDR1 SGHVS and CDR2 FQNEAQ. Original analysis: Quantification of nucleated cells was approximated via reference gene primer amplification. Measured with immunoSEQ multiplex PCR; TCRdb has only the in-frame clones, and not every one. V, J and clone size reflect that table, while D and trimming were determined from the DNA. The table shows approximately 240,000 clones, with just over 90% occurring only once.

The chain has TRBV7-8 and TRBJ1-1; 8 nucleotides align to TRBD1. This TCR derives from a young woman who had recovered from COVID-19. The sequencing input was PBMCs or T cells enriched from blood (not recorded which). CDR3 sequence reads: CASSIQGANTEAFF. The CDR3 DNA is TGTGCCAGCAGCATTCAGGGGGCGAACACTGAAGCTTTCTTT.